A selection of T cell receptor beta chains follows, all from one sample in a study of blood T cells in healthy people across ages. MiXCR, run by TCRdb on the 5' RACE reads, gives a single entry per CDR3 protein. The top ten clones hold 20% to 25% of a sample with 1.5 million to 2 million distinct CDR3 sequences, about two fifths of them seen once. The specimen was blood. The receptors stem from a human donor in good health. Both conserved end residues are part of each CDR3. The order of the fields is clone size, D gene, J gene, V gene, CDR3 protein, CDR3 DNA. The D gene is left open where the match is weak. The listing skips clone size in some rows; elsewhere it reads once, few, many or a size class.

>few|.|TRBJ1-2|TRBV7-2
CASSSLGALNYGYTF
TGTGCCAGCAGCTCCCTAGGGGCGTTAAACTATGGCTACACCTTC
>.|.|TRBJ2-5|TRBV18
CSSSPDSQGETQYF
TGTTCCAGCTCACCAGACAGCCAAGGCGAGACCCAGTACTTC
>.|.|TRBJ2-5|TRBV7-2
CASSSNGAGAGQETQYF
TGTGCCAGCAGCTCGAATGGAGCAGGGGCGGGACAAGAGACCCAGTACTTC
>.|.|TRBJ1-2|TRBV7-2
CASSFWQQQGYTF
TGTGCCAGCAGCTTTTGGCAGCAGCAGGGCTACACCTTC
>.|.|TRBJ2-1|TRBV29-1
CSAFGGTLGEGEQFF
TGCAGCGCCTTCGGGGGGACACTGGGAGAAGGTGAGCAGTTCTTC
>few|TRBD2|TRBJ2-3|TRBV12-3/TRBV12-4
CASTKTSGGTDTQYF
TGTGCCAGCACCAAGACTAGCGGGGGCACAGATACGCAGTATTTT
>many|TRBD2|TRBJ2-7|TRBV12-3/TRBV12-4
CASTRGGSSYEQYF
TGTGCCAGCACCCGGGGGGGATCTTCCTACGAGCAGTACTTC
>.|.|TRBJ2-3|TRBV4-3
CASSQGGMLAADTQYF
TGCGCCAGCAGCCAAGGTGGGATGTTAGCCGCAGATACGCAGTATTTT
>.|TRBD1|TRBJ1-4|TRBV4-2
CASSRVLDRANEKLFF
TGTGCCAGCAGCCGAGTTTTAGACAGGGCGAATGAAAAACTGTTTTTT
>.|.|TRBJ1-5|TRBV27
CASRRISDRFNQPQHF
TGTGCCAGCAGACGAATCTCGGACAGATTCAATCAGCCCCAGCATTTT
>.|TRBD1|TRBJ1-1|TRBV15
CATSRDPEGAAEAFF
TGTGCCACCAGCAGAGATCCCGAGGGGGCGGCTGAAGCTTTCTTT
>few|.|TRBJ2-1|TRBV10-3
CAIGEASYNEQFF
TGTGCCATCGGGGAGGCCTCCTACAATGAGCAGTTCTTC
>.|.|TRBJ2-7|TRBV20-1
CSATLGGASSYEQYF
TGCAGTGCTACCCTAGGGGGGGCTAGCTCCTACGAGCAGTACTTC
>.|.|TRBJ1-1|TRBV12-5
CASSKFSEAFF
TGTGCTAGCTCAAAGTTCTCTGAAGCTTTCTTT
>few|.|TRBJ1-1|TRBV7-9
CASSLAGIRTEAFF
TGTGCCAGCAGCTTAGCGGGGATCAGGACTGAAGCTTTCTTT
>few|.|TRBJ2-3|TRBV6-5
CASSYSYRQPTDTQYF
TGTGCCAGCAGTTACTCCTATCGACAGCCCACAGATACGCAGTATTTT
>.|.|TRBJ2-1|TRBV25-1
CASSEYRHEQFF
TGTGCCAGCAGTGAATATCGGCATGAGCAGTTCTTC
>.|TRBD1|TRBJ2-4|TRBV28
CASSPGNRGNIQYF
TGTGCCAGCAGTCCGGGGAACAGGGGGAACATTCAGTACTTC
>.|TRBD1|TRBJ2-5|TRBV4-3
CASSQFSRGLETQYF
TGCGCCAGCAGCCAGTTTTCAAGGGGGCTAGAGACCCAGTACTTC
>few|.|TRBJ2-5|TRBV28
CASSLEGDVEKTQYF
TGTGCCAGCAGCCTCGAGGGTGATGTCGAAAAGACCCAGTACTTC
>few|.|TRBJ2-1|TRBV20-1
CSARGPVGNEQFF
TGCAGTGCTAGGGGGCCTGTGGGGAATGAGCAGTTCTTC
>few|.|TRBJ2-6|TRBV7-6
CASSLVIPGTAPSGANVLTF
TGTGCCAGCAGCTTAGTTATTCCAGGGACGGCACCTTCTGGGGCCAACGTCCTGACTTTC
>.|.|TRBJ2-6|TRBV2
CAGSKDRAGSGANVLTF
TGTGCCGGCAGTAAGGACCGAGCCGGGTCAGGGGCCAACGTCCTGACTTTC
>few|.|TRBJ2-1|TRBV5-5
CASSLVPPNEQFF
TGTGCCAGCAGCTTGGTCCCACCAAATGAGCAGTTCTTC
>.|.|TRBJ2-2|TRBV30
CAWSVKGTGELFF
TGTGCCTGGAGTGTAAAGGGCACCGGGGAGCTGTTTTTT
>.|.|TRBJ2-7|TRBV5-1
CASSSTTGLGGYEQYF
TGCGCCAGCAGCTCAACGACCGGGTTGGGGGGCTACGAGCAGTACTTC
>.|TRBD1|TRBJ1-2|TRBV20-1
CSARGTGAVYTF
TGCAGTGCTAGAGGGACAGGGGCCGTCTACACCTTC
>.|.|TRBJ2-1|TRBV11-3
CASSPEGDTYNEQFF
TGTGCCAGCAGCCCAGAGGGGGATACCTACAATGAGCAGTTCTTC
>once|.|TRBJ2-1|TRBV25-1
CAISNKGLEDPEESPATYNEQFF
TGTGCCATCTCAAACAAAGGGCTAGAGGACCCCGAGGAATCCCCAGCCACCTACAATGAGCAGTTCTTC
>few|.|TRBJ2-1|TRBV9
CASSAIDSYNEQFF
TGTGCCAGCAGCGCGATCGACAGCTACAATGAGCAGTTCTTC
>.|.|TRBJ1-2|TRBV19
CASRKRGGSYGYTF
TGTGCCAGTAGGAAGCGAGGGGGGAGCTATGGCTACACCTTC
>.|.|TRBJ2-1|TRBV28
CATSPVGSYNEQFF
TGTGCCACCTCCCCAGTGGGGTCCTACAATGAGCAGTTCTTC